The next 17 T cell receptor beta chains were all read from a single sample in a study of glioma-infiltrating T cells. The iRepertoire nested amplicon-rescue multiplex PCR amplified TCR alpha and beta CDR3s from RNA. From the multiplex PCR reads, TCRdb called clonotypes with MiXCR, one entry per CDR3 protein. The table includes about 140,000 distinct CDR3 sequences, approximately 40% detected once. Sequenced sample: glioma tissue, nonneoplastic brain tissue, or PBMCs (not recorded which). Receptors were obtained from a human donor with low-grade glioma or glioblastoma, undergoing nonglioma brain surgery, or in good health (not recorded which).

Points on this clonotype: This may stem from a read error, because a much larger clone lies one nucleotide away. The chain combines TRBV19 with TRBJ2-7; tentatively, D is TRBD1 or TRBD2 (5 bases each). Germline CDR1 reads LNHDA; CDR2 reads SQIVND (reference sequence). The CDR3 consists of 14 residues. The CDR3 nucleotides are TGTGCCAGTAGTATCGGGGCGATCTTCTACGGGCAGTACTTC. Translated: CASSIGAIFYGQYF.

This clonotype was found once. The J gene is TRBJ2-5, the V gene TRBV3-1; 12 bases fit TRBD2. The CDR3 has 17 amino acids. The J segment lost 5 bases and the V segment lost 2 bases, leaving 9 bases of the junction unmatched. Germline CDR1 reads LGHDT; CDR2 reads YNNKEL (reference sequence). DNA of the CDR3: TGTGCCAGCAGCCAATCTAGCGGGAGGGCCCAAGGCGAGACCCAGTACTTC. Amino acid sequence: CASSQSSGRAQGETQYF.

In this sample, this clonotype turned up a few times. The chain has TRBV27 and TRBJ1-2, with 7 bases matching TRBD1. V dropped 3 bases and J dropped 4; count of bases not matched to a gene: 5. CDR1 and CDR2 (germline): MNHEY, SMNVEV (reference sequence). This CDR3 is 14 amino acids long. The CDR3 DNA follows: TGTGCCAGCAGTTTCTCCGGGACAGTCTATGGCTACACCTTC. Its protein product is CASSFSGTVYGYTF.

V and J are TRBV7-3 and TRBJ1-1; a possible D gene is TRBD1 (6 bases). The CDR3 sequence is 13 residues long. Germline V CDR1 and CDR2: SGHTA, FQGTGA. The V end lost 2 bases, the J end lost 5 bases, and 9 bases lay between the germline ends. The CDR3 reads CASSLYQGTEAFF. For the CDR3, the DNA is TGTGCCAGCAGCTTATATCAGGGGACTGAAGCTTTCTTT.

The chain has TRBV28 and TRBJ2-7, with D tentatively TRBD2 (6 bases). Germline CDR1 reads MDHEN; CDR2 reads SYDVKM. V dropped 4 bases and J dropped 3 bases, with 16 bases sitting between them. The CDR3 contains 15 residues. The CDR3 loop is CASSYSVGLGYEQYF. CDR3 sequence (DNA): TGTGCCAGCAGTTACTCAGTGGGACTCGGCTACGAGCAGTACTTC.

A note on this clonotype: A read error may explain this, as a much larger clone is one base away. V gene TRBV25-1 combines with J gene TRBJ2-7; D unresolved. V shed 10 bases and J shed 0 bases, with 13 bases lying between them. The CDR3 has 13 amino acids. Germline CDR1 is MGHDK and CDR2 is SYGVNS. CDR3 coding DNA: TGTGCCACCTCGACAAGGAGCTCCTACGAGCAGTACTTC. Amino acid sequence: CATSTRSSYEQYF.

The V and J genes are TRBV20-1 and TRBJ1-4; a possible D gene is TRBD1 (5 bases). V lost 5 bases and J lost 5, with 9 bases in between. This CDR3 is 12 amino acids long. Germline V gene lookup returns CDR1 DFQATT and CDR2 SNEGSKA (reference sequence). The CDR3 nucleotides are TGCAGTGCTTATAGACAGAATGAAAAACTGTTTTTT. This codes for CSAYRQNEKLFF.

The table lists this clonotype with a few counts. This chain links TRBV27 with TRBJ1-3, with D uncertain. CDR3 length: 16 residues. Per the germline V gene, CDR1 is MNHEY and CDR2 is SMNVEV (reference sequence). The V end was cut by 4 bases, the J end by 0 bases, with 13 bases between. DNA of the CDR3: TGTGCCAGCAGTTACAAGTCGGGTTACTCTGGAAACACCATATATTTT. Its protein is CASSYKSGYSGNTIYF.

This clonotype occurred a few times. The chain links TRBV20-1 to TRBJ1-2, with D tentatively TRBD1 (5 bases). V dropped 0 bases and J dropped 1 base, with 15 bases sitting between them. Germline lookup yields CDR1 DFQATT and CDR2 SNEGSKA (reference sequence). CDR3 length equals 16 residues. As DNA, the CDR3 is TGCAGTGCTAGAGATTTCCGGGACTGGAGTAACTATGGCTACACCTTC. Its translation is CSARDFRDWSNYGYTF.

The chain carries TRBV18 and TRBJ2-1; D is perhaps TRBD2 (5 bases). The CDR3 loop spans 14 amino acids. V shed 5 bases and J shed 5 bases, with 13 bases lying between them. CDR1 is KGHSH and CDR2 is LQKENI in the germline V gene. CDR3 protein: CASSWTPGDNEQFF. As DNA, the CDR3 is TGTGCCAGCTCATGGACTCCCGGGGACAATGAGCAGTTCTTC.

The gene calls are TRBV2 and TRBJ2-1, with 8 bases fitting TRBD2. Germline CDR1 and CDR2: SNHLY and FYNNEI. After removal of 8 bases from V and 6 bases from J, the junction contained 12 bases not matched to a gene. CDR3 length: 15 amino acids. CDR3 in amino acids: CASGGRTSTPNEQFF. The CDR3 nucleotides are TGTGCCAGCGGGGGGCGGACTAGCACCCCCAATGAGCAGTTCTTC.

This clonotype was observed a few times. This rearrangement joins TRBV20-1 to TRBJ2-7; a weak D match, TRBD1 (5 bases). The germline V gene has CDR1 DFQATT and CDR2 SNEGSKA (reference sequence). This CDR3 spans 14 amino acids. Trimming pared 0 bases from V and 3 bases from J, leaving 12 bases between. The CDR3 reads CSARDRAVLYEQYF. The CDR3 DNA sequence: TGCAGTGCTAGAGACAGGGCGGTCCTCTACGAGCAGTACTTC.

In nucleotides, the CDR3 is TGTGCCAGCAGTACTTGGGGCAGTCCTTATCAGCCCCAGCATTTT. Protein: CASSTWGSPYQPQHF. The chain couples TRBV12-3 or TRBV12-4 to TRBJ1-5; D might be TRBD1 (5 bases). The V end lost 5 bases, the J end lost 5 bases, and 16 bases lay between the germline ends. The CDR3 consists of 15 residues.

This clonotype was seen just once. A read error may be the cause here, since a much bigger clone is one base away. The rearrangement joins TRBV6-2 or TRBV6-3 to TRBJ1-5; the D is unclear. Germline V gene lookup returns CDR1 MNHEY and CDR2 SVGEGT. V lost 8 bases to trimming and J lost 3 bases, with 14 bases between them. This CDR3 is 14 amino acids long. The CDR3 loop is CASQDPGFNQPQHF. Written as DNA, the CDR3 is TGTGCCAGCCAAGACCCGGGGTTCAATCAGCCCCAGCATTTT.

V gene TRBV4-1 combines with J gene TRBJ2-5; TRBD2 aligns across 7 bases. The CDR3 sequence is 17 residues long. V lost 0 bases and J lost 6; bases outside the gene matches: 13. CDR1 is MGHRA and CDR2 is YSYEKL in the germline V gene. Here the CDR3 DNA reads TGCGCCAGCAGCCAAGATAGGAGCGGGGCGGATAGAAAGACCCAGTACTTC. Translated: CASSQDRSGADRKTQYF.

This clonotype was seen repeatedly, ten times or more. V and J are TRBV27 and TRBJ1-6; 8 nucleotides match TRBD1. The CDR3 extends over 15 amino acids. V lost 6 bases to trimming and J lost 7 bases; unmatched junction nucleotides: 8. The germline gives CDR1 MNHEY, CDR2 SMNVEV (reference sequence). The CDR3: CASSWTGRENSPLHF. The CDR3, as DNA: TGTGCCAGCAGCTGGACAGGGCGGGAAAATTCACCCCTCCACTTT.

This clonotype was recorded once. The chain joins TRBV4-1 to TRBJ1-2; no reliable D call. This CDR3 contains 13 residues. Germline values: CDR1 MGHRA, CDR2 YSYEKL. Trimming took off 2 bases at V and 4 bases at J, with 8 bases between the two ends. The CDR3 region has the DNA TGCGCCAGCAGCCAACTCGCGGGCTATGGCTACACCTTC. This gives the protein CASSQLAGYGYTF.